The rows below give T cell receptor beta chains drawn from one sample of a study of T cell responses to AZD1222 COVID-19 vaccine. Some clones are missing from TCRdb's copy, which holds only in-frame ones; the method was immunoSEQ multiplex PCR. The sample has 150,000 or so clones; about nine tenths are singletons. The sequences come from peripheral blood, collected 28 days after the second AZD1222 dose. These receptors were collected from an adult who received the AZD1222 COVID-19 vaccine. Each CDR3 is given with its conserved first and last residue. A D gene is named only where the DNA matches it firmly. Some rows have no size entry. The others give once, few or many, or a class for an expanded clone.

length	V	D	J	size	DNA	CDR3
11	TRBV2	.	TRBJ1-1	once	TGTGCCAGCAGCGGAACCACCTCTCTGATCTTT	CASSGTTSLIF
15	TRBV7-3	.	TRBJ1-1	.	TGTGCCAGCAGCTTAATTGGACACCCGGACACTGAAGCTTTCTTT	CASSLIGHPDTEAFF
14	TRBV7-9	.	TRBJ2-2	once	TGTGCCAGCAGCCCAACAGCAAGCACCGGGGAGCTGTTTTTT	CASSPTASTGELFF
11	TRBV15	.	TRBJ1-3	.	TGTGCCACCAGCAAGGGGAACACCATATATTTT	CATSKGNTIYF
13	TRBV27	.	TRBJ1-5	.	TGTGCCAGCAGGTCCGTCGGCAATCAGCCCCAGCATTTT	CASRSVGNQPQHF
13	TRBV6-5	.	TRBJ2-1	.	TGTGCCTCCAAGGATGACTCCTACAATGAGCAGTTCTTC	CASKDDSYNEQFF
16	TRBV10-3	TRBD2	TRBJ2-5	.	TGTGCCATCAGAGGAACTAGCGGGGGGGCCGGGGAGACCCAGTACTTC	CAIRGTSGGAGETQYF
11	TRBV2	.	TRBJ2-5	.	TGTGCCAGCAATAGGGTGGAGACCCAGTACTTC	CASNRVETQYF
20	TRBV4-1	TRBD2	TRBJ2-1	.	TGCGCCAGCAGCCAAGACCCCTCCGGGGCTAGCGGCTGGCAGGGCGATGAGCAGTTCTTC	CASSQDPSGASGWQGDEQFF
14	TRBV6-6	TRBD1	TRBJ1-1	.	TGTGCCAGCAGTGCGACAGGGTCGGCCACTGAAGCTTTCTTT	CASSATGSATEAFF
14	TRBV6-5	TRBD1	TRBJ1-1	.	TGTGCCAGCAGCCGGGACAGGGGTGGCACTGAAGCTTTCTTT	CASSRDRGGTEAFF
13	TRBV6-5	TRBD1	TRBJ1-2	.	TGTGCCAGCAGACCGGGACAGGGGGAGGGCTACACCTTC	CASRPGQGEGYTF
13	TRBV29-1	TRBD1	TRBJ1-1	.	TGCAGCGTCGGGACAGGGAGTGCCACTGAAGCTTTCTTT	CSVGTGSATEAFF
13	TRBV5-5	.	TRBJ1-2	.	TGTGCCAGCAGCTCCGCCCCAGGGGATGGCTACACCTTC	CASSSAPGDGYTF
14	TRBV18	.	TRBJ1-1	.	TGTGCCAGCTCACCGCCGGGACGGTACACTGAAGCTTTCTTT	CASSPPGRYTEAFF
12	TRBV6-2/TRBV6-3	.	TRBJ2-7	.	TGTGCCAGCAGCAACAGCCCTTACGAGCAGTACTTC	CASSNSPYEQYF
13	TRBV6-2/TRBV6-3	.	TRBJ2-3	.	TGTGCCAGCAGCAACCGAGACACAGATACGCAGTATTTT	CASSNRDTDTQYF
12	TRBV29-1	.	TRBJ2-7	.	TGCAGCGGTGTCCGGGTCCCCTACGAGCAGTACTTC	CSGVRVPYEQYF
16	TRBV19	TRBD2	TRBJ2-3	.	TGTGCCAGTAGTATAAGCGGGGGGCGGGTCACAGATACGCAGTATTTT	CASSISGGRVTDTQYF
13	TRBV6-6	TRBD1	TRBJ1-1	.	TGTGCCAGCACCCGGACAGGGGACACTGAAGCTTTCTTT	CASTRTGDTEAFF
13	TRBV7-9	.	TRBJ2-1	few	TGTGCCAGCCGCGCCATCCCCTACAATGAGCAGTTCTTC	CASRAIPYNEQFF
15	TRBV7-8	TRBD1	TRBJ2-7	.	TGTGCCAGCAGCATCAGACAGGGCTTGGGTTACGAGCAGTACTTC	CASSIRQGLGYEQYF
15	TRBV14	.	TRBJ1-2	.	TGTGCCAGCAGCCAACAGAATTTGGGTGGATATGGCTACACCTTC	CASSQQNLGGYGYTF
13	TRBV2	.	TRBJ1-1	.	TGTGCCAGCAGTGGGGGGTCGGACACTGAAGCTTTCTTT	CASSGGSDTEAFF